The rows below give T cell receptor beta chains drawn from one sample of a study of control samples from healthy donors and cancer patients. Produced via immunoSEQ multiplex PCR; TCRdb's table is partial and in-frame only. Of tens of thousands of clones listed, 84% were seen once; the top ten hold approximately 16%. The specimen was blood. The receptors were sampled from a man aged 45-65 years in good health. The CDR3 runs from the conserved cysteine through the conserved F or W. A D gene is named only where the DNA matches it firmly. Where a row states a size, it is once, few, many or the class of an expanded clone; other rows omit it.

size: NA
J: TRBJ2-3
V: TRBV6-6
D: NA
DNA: TGTGCCAGCAGACCACATGAGTGGGGGCGGACAGATACGCAGTATTTT
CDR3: CASRPHEWGRTDTQYF

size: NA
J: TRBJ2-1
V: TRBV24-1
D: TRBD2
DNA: TGTGCCACCAGTGATTCCGGGACTAACAATGAGCAGTTCTTC
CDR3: CATSDSGTNNEQFF

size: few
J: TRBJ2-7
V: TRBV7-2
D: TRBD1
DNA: TGTGCCAGCAGGAGGGACAGGGGGCTGAGCGGGGGCTCCTACGAGCAGTACTTC
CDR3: CASRRDRGLSGGSYEQYF

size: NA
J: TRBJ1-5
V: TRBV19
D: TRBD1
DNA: TGTGCCAGTAGTATTGGGACAGGGGGGACCAATCAGCCCCAGCATTTT
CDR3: CASSIGTGGTNQPQHF

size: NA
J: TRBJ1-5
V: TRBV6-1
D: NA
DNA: TGTGCCAGCAGTGATGGGGGGGCGGGCCAGCCCCAGCATTTT
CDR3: CASSDGGAGQPQHF

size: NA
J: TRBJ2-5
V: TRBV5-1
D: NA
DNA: TGCGCCAGCAGCTTAATGGGCGGGGAAGAGACCCAGTACTTC
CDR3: CASSLMGGEETQYF

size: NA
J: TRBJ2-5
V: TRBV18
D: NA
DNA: TGTGCCAGCTCACCACAAACAGGGTTCCAAGAGACCCAGTACTTC
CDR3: CASSPQTGFQETQYF

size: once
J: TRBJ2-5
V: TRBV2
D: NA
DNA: TGTGCCAGCAGTATAAGACCCGGTGACACCCAGTACTTC
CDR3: CASSIRPGDTQYF

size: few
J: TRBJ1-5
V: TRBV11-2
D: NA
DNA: TGTGCCAGCAGCTTAGGGGCGAGAGAGCCCCAGCATTTT
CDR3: CASSLGAREPQHF

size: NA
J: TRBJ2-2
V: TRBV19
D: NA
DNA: TGTGCCAGTGGAACAGGGAGGACCGGGGAGCTGTTTTTT
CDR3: CASGTGRTGELFF

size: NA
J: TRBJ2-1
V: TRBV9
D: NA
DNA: TGTGCCAGCAGCTCTCATACCCTTGAGCAGTTCTTC
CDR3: CASSSHTLEQFF

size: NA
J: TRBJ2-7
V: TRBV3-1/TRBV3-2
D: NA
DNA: TGTGCCAGCAGCCAAGAAGGGCCGTTTGCCCACGAGCAGTACTTC
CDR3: CASSQEGPFAHEQYF

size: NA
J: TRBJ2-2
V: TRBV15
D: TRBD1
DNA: TGTGCCACCAGCAGAGAATCCTCGGGACAGGGGGTTAGCACCGGGGAGCTGTTTTTT
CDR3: CATSRESSGQGVSTGELFF

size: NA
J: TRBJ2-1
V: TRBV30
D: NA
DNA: TGTGCCTGGGGGTCCTACAATGAGCAGTTCTTC
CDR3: CAWGSYNEQFF

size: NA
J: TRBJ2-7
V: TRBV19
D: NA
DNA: TGTGCCAGTAGTATGGGAGTAGTAGGCGAGCAGTACTTC
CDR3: CASSMGVVGEQYF

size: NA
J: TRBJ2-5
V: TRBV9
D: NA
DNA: TGTGCCAGCAGCCCCATTAGCGTTCAAGAGACCCAGTACTTC
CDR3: CASSPISVQETQYF

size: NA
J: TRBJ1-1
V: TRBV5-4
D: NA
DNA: TGTGCCAGCAGCGGGAAGACAGAGAACACTGAAGCTTTCTTT
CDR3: CASSGKTENTEAFF

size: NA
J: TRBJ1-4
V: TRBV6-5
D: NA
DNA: TGTGCCACCGGGAGGAACGGTTTAACTAATGAAAAACTGTTTTTT
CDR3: CATGRNGLTNEKLFF

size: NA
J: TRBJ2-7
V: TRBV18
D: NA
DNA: TGTGCCAGCTCACGAGACAGTTACGGCGAGCAGTACTTC
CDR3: CASSRDSYGEQYF

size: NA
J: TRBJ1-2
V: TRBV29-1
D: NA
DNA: TGCAGCGTTGAACCTACACAGGCCCCCTATGGCTACACCTTC
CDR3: CSVEPTQAPYGYTF

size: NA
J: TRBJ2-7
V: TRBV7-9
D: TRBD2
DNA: TGTGCCAGCAGCTTAAGATCGGGCGGGAGGGCGTACGAGCAGTACTTC
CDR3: CASSLRSGGRAYEQYF

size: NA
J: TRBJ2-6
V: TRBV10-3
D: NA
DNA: TGTGCCATCAGGGACACCTCCCCCTCTGGGGCCAACGTCCTGACTTTC
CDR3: CAIRDTSPSGANVLTF

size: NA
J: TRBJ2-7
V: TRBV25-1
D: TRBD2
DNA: TGTGTCAGCAGTGAACTACTAGCGGGGACAACCTACGAGCAGTACTTC
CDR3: CVSSELLAGTTYEQYF

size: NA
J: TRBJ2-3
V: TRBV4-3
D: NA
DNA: TGCGCCAGCAGCCCGGGTGGTTTATACACAGATACGCAGTATTTT
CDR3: CASSPGGLYTDTQYF

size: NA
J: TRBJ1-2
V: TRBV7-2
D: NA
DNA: TGTGCCAGCAGCTTCGACAACTATGGCTACACCTTC
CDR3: CASSFDNYGYTF